The T cell receptor beta chain under discussion was sequenced for a study of monozygotic twins with inflammatory bowel disease. TCRdb reprocessed the 5' RACE reads and keeps a single row for each CDR3 protein, giving no DNA. This table lists around 140,000 distinct CDR3 sequences. The germline CDR1 and CDR2 sequences are SGHAT and FQDESV (reference sequence). This CDR3 is 13 amino acids long. A word on this clonotype: Its antigen is as yet unknown.

Study-level points and caveats: The sharing of clonotypes with others was lower in IBD patients than in healthy twins, especially with disease activity. Repertoire similarity did not separate concordant from discordant twins, possibly from limited power.

Sample: blood. This sequence joins TRBV11-1 and TRBJ2-1; TCRdb names TRBD2, which stays unverified in the absence of DNA. The receptor's source is a human donor with ulcerative colitis or Crohn's disease, or a healthy co-twin of an affected twin (not recorded which). CDR3 sequence: CASSFGRVDEQFF.